This passage covers 25 T cell receptor beta chains from one sample sequenced in a study of immune characterization of retroperitoneal liposarcoma. MiXCR, applied by TCRdb to the PCR reads, yields one record per CDR3 protein. The sample lists more than 9,000 distinct CDR3 sequences, around 37% occurring once. Source material: tumor tissue. The source is a female donor with retroperitoneal liposarcoma.

Details on this clonotype: With a much larger clone just one base away, this may be a read error. This chain joins TRBV6-5 and TRBJ1-1; D may be TRBD1 (6 bases). With 4 bases removed from V and 1 base from J, the gap between germline ends came to 16 bases. Germline CDR1 and CDR2: MNHEY and SVGAGI. The CDR3 spans 16 residues. The CDR3 loop reads CASSSTGLGQNTEAFF. In DNA form, the CDR3 reads TGTGCCAGCAGTTCCACAGGGTTGGGACAGAACACTGAAGCTTTCTTT.

Relative to its sample, this clonotype is medium-sized. This chain links TRBV10-3 with TRBJ2-4, with 7 bases that match TRBD2. This CDR3 is built from 14 residues. CDR1 is ENHRY, CDR2 SYGVKD, per germline. V dropped 3 bases and J dropped 8; count of bases not matched to a gene: 7. The CDR3 bases are TGTGCCATCAGTGATAGGTGGGAGGGCTACATTCAGTACTTC. This translates into CAISDRWEGYIQYF.

The chain recombines TRBV27 with TRBJ2-1, with 11 bases that match TRBD2. The CDR3 sequence is 17 residues long. Germline V gene data show CDR1 as MNHEY and CDR2 as SMNVEV (reference sequence). The J segment lost 4 bases and the V segment lost 6 bases, leaving 11 bases of the junction unmatched. In nucleotides, the CDR3 is TGTGCCAGCAGACACATAGCGGGAGGGCCAAGATACAATGAGCAGTTCTTC. Its protein product is CASRHIAGGPRYNEQFF.

In its sample, this clonotype is medium-sized. The rearrangement links TRBV12-3 or TRBV12-4 to TRBJ2-5; D perhaps matches TRBD2 (5 bases). CDR3 size: 13 residues. Trimming took off 7 bases at V and 5 bases at J, with 14 bases between the two ends. The CDR3 loop reads CASTLSGLETQYF. In nucleotides, the CDR3 is TGTGCCAGCACCCTGAGCGGATTGGAGACCCAGTACTTC.

The chain employs TRBV27 and TRBJ2-3, with TRBD1 identical over 8 bases. This CDR3 contains 14 residues. The V gene's germline CDR1 is MNHEY and CDR2 SMNVEV (reference sequence). V shed 6 bases and J 4 bases; nucleotides not matched to a gene: 6. The CDR3 protein is CASSRGQGADTQYF. In DNA, the CDR3 is TGTGCCAGCAGCCGCGGACAGGGTGCAGATACGCAGTATTTT.

This chain joins TRBV6-6 and TRBJ2-1, with D perhaps being TRBD1 or TRBD2 (6 bases each). CDR3 length: 13 amino acids. The germline CDR1 and CDR2 sequences are MNHNY and SVGAGI (reference sequence). V lost 0 bases and J 10 bases, leaving 10 bases between the germline ends. The CDR3 bases are TGTGCCAGCAGTTACTCATCGGGGGCCGAGCAGTTCTTC. Its protein is CASSYSSGAEQFF.

Of note for this clonotype: A read error is possible here, since a much larger clone lies one base away. The chain links TRBV27 to TRBJ2-4, with TRBD2 as a possible D gene (5 bases). The CDR3 extends over 13 amino acids. Germline CDR1 reads MNHEY; CDR2 reads SMNVEV (reference sequence). CDR3 DNA sequence: TGTGTCAGCAGAGGGTTTGTAGAAAACATTCAGTACTTC. Protein sequence: CVSRGFVENIQYF.

This clonotype was counted a few times. The rearrangement uses TRBV6-1 and TRBJ2-1, with TRBD1 as a possible D gene (6 bases). V was pared by 4 bases and J by 13 bases, with 23 bases between. Germline CDR1 and CDR2: MNHNS and SASEGT. There are 15 residues in the CDR3. The CDR3 loop reads CASSALQGLRETQFF. The CDR3 nucleotides are TGTGCCAGCAGTGCCCTACAGGGTTTGAGAGAGACCCAGTTCTTC.

This clonotype ranks as medium-sized (0.01 to 0.1%). The chain has TRBV6-1 and TRBJ2-1; D uncertain. TRBJ2-7 matches the DNA end more closely, so the J call is doubtful. Germline-derived CDR1 and CDR2 are MNHNS and SASEGT. This CDR3 spans 13 amino acids. The CDR3 sequence is CASSEGGRYEQYF. The CDR3 nucleotides are TGTGCCAGCAGTGAAGGTGGCAGGTACGAGCAGTACTTC.

On this clonotype: One end of the junction varies from germline; a read error may be responsible. The rearrangement links TRBV7-6 to TRBJ1-4; no firm D call. Germline V gene data show CDR1 as SGHVS and CDR2 as FNYEAQ. CDR3 size: 15 residues. The CDR3 DNA is TGTGCTAGCAGCGAAGGACGTCGGAAGGGTGAAAAACTGTTTTTT. Amino acid sequence: CASSEGRRKGEKLFF.

This clonotype was recorded many times. This chain connects TRBV10-2 to TRBJ2-1; 7 nucleotides agree with TRBD1. The DNA end is a closer match to TRBJ2-7, so the J assignment may be wrong. This CDR3 has 15 residues. Germline-derived CDR1 and CDR2 are WSHSY and SAAADI. The CDR3 sequence: CASTTGLGTSYEQYF. In DNA, the CDR3 is TGCGCCAGCACGACAGGGCTCGGAACATCCTACGAGCAGTACTTC.

By share of the sample, this clonotype is medium-sized. The V and J genes are TRBV6-1 and TRBJ2-1; no clear D gene. The last part of the DNA fits TRBJ2-7 better; the J call may be wrong. The CDR3 is made up of 12 amino acids. Germline V gene lookup returns CDR1 MNHNS and CDR2 SASEGT. The CDR3 nucleotides read TGTGCCAGCAGTGAATTGGTGAGCGAGCAGTACTTC. Translation: CASSELVSEQYF.

This chain links TRBV27 with TRBJ2-3; possibly TRBD2 for D (6 bases). Germline CDR1 MNHEY, CDR2 SMNVEV (reference sequence). This CDR3 is 16 amino acids long. Trimming took 2 bases from V and 3 from J, leaving 15 bases between them. CDR3 nucleotides: TGTGCCAGCAGTTTAAAGGGAAACGGGGGTACAGATACGCAGTATTTT. This sequence encodes CASSLKGNGGTDTQYF.

This clonotype was counted only a few times. The V gene is TRBV6-6, the J gene TRBJ2-3; the D call may be TRBD1 or TRBD2 (5 bases each). This CDR3 has 13 residues. V was shortened by 7 bases and J by 6 bases, with 14 bases between the two germline ends. Per the germline V gene, CDR1 is MNHNY and CDR2 is SVGAGI (reference sequence). CDR3 in DNA: TGTGCCAGCACGGGGCTAGCAAGGGATACGCAGTATTTT. Its protein is CASTGLARDTQYF.

This chain joins TRBV25-1 and TRBJ2-1; TRBD1 matches 8 bases. The J call is uncertain, as TRBJ2-7 better fits the DNA end. This CDR3 is built from 16 residues. Germline loops: CDR1 MGHDK, CDR2 SYGVNS. As DNA, the CDR3 is TGTGCCAGCAGTGAAGGCCACAGGGGGAAGCGGTACGAGCAGTACTTC. Translation: CASSEGHRGKRYEQYF.

Worth noting for this clonotype: An end of the junction does not agree with germline; a read error may underlie this. The V and J genes are TRBV12-3 or TRBV12-4 and TRBJ2-3, with D possibly matching TRBD2 (5 bases). This CDR3 has 11 residues. CDR3 DNA: TGTGCCAGTTTGGAGGCAGATATGCAGTATTTT. This gives the protein CASLEADMQYF.

V and J are TRBV12-3 or TRBV12-4 and TRBJ2-4; D is uncertain. The CDR3 is made up of 15 amino acids. V gave up 0 bases and J gave up 13 bases, with 19 bases separating them. Here the CDR3 reads CASSLAGNPYNEQYF. In nucleotides, the CDR3 is TGTGCCAGCAGTTTAGCGGGAAATCCCTACAATGAGCAGTACTTC.

J is TRBJ2-1 and V is TRBV6-6; 14 positions match TRBD2. The DNA end is a closer match to TRBJ2-7, so the J assignment may be wrong. Germline V CDR1 and CDR2: MNHNY, SVGAGI (reference sequence). The CDR3 is 15 amino acids. The CDR3 reads CASGIRLAGGHEQYF. DNA of the CDR3: TGTGCCAGCGGAATCCGACTAGCGGGGGGGCATGAGCAGTACTTC.

The chain links TRBV27 to TRBJ1-1; no clear D gene. This CDR3 is 15 amino acids long. Germline CDR1 is MNHEY and CDR2 is SMNVEV (reference sequence). V was cut by 0 bases and J by 1 base, with 9 bases left in between. CDR3 bases: TGTGCCAGCAGTTTATCCGCGTCTCCGAACACTGAAGCTTTCTTT. The encoded protein is CASSLSASPNTEAFF.

This clonotype was found a few times. The chain links TRBV10-3 to TRBJ2-2, with 9 bases identical to TRBD2. V dropped 4 bases and J dropped 1; count of bases not matched to a gene: 1. The CDR3 totals 15 residues. CDR1 and CDR2 (germline): ENHRY, SYGVKD. CDR3 coding DNA: TGTGCCATCAGTGTTAGCGGGGGGAACACCGGGGAGCTGTTTTTT. Translated: CAISVSGGNTGELFF.

Many counts were recorded for this clonotype. The rearrangement joins TRBV7-2 to TRBJ2-3; D is uncertain. This CDR3 is 12 amino acids long. Looked up from germline, CDR1 is SGHTA and CDR2 is FQGNSA. Trimming removed 8 bases from V and 2 bases from J, with 8 bases in between. CDR3 sequence: CASSPYTDTQYF. CDR3 sequence (DNA): TGTGCCAGCTCCCCCTACACAGATACGCAGTATTTT. Using reference TRBV7-2 and TRBJ2-3 for the parts outside the CDR3, the full variable domain is GAGVSQSPSNKVTEKGKDVELRCDPISGHTALYWYRQSLGQGLEFLIYFQGNSAPDKSGLPSDRFSAERTGGSVSTLTIQRTQQEDSAVYLCASSPYTDTQYFGPGTRLTVL.

The V gene is TRBV6-6, the J gene TRBJ2-1, with 8 bases that match TRBD2. The ends lost 2 bases at V and 8 bases at J; junction bases unmatched: 8. CDR1 and CDR2 from the germline V gene are MNHNY and SVGAGI (reference sequence). CDR3 length: 15 residues. The DNA of the CDR3 is TGTGCCAGCAGTTACGGGACTAGGAGTTTCGATGAGCAGTTCTTC. Its protein product is CASSYGTRSFDEQFF.

This chain joins TRBV6-2 or TRBV6-3 and TRBJ2-5; 9 nucleotides agree with TRBD2. Near its end, the DNA agrees better with TRBJ2-7, so the J call may be wrong. The CDR3 has 17 amino acids. CDR1 MNHEY and CDR2 SVGEGT come from the germline V gene. In DNA form, the CDR3 reads TGTGCCAGCAGTCCACGAATACCGGGACTAGCTTTCTACGAGCAGTACTTC. As protein: CASSPRIPGLAFYEQYF.

The CDR3 reads CAGGIQGTTSIGGYTF. DNA for the CDR3: TGTGCCGGGGGGATACAGGGGACTACGTCCATAGGTGGCTACACCTTC. J is TRBJ1-2 and V is TRBV6-1, with 7 bases aligning to TRBD1. The CDR3 contains 16 residues. The J segment lost 7 bases and the V segment lost 11 bases, leaving 22 bases of the junction unmatched. Germline-derived CDR1 and CDR2 are MNHNS and SASEGT.

The chain couples TRBV10-1 to TRBJ2-1, with 8 nucleotides matching TRBD1. The J call could be wrong; TRBJ2-5 is a better fit for the DNA end. CDR3 length equals 14 residues. Germline CDR1 WNHNN, CDR2 SYGVQD (reference sequence). CDR3 DNA sequence: TGCGCCAACCCCATGACAGGGGTGGAAGAGACCCAGTACTTC. Protein product: CANPMTGVEETQYF.